This is a list of T cell receptor beta chains from one sample in a study of Ad26.COV2.S vaccination and SARS-CoV-2 variants. Clones were sequenced by immunoSEQ multiplex PCR, and TCRdb holds only the in-frame ones, with some missing. The sample carries about 350,000 clones, just over 90% recorded once. Specimen: peripheral blood, collected after recovery from COVID-19. These receptors all come from a human donor who had recovered from COVID-19. CDR3s include the opening cysteine and the closing phenylalanine or tryptophan. Each record gives: clone size, V gene, J gene, D gene, CDR3 protein, CDR3 DNA. The D gene is left open where the match is weak. The size of a clone is reported for some rows only, either as once, few or many, or as a class for expanded clones.

clone size: NA
V gene: TRBV6-5
J gene: TRBJ2-3
D gene: TRBD1
CDR3 protein: CASSYDRETDTQYF
CDR3 DNA: TGTGCCAGCAGTTATGACAGGGAGACAGATACGCAGTATTTT

clone size: NA
V gene: TRBV10-1
J gene: TRBJ2-1
D gene: TRBD1
CDR3 protein: CASSTVGQGDNEQFF
CDR3 DNA: TGCGCCAGCAGTACTGTTGGACAGGGGGACAATGAGCAGTTCTTC

clone size: NA
V gene: TRBV10-2
J gene: TRBJ1-5
D gene: TRBD1
CDR3 protein: CASSEPGGPNQPQHF
CDR3 DNA: TGCGCCAGCAGTGAGCCAGGGGGCCCTAATCAGCCCCAGCATTTT

clone size: few
V gene: TRBV24-1
J gene: TRBJ1-1
D gene: TRBD1
CDR3 protein: CATRDRLNTEAFF
CDR3 DNA: TGTGCCACCCGGGACAGGCTAAACACTGAAGCTTTCTTT

clone size: NA
V gene: TRBV5-1
J gene: TRBJ1-1
D gene: TRBD1
CDR3 protein: CASSRTGGNTEAFF
CDR3 DNA: TGCGCCAGCAGTCGGACAGGGGGGAACACTGAAGCTTTCTTT

clone size: NA
V gene: TRBV9
J gene: TRBJ2-2
D gene: NA
CDR3 protein: CASSVVGSGAGELFF
CDR3 DNA: TGTGCCAGCAGCGTAGTAGGGTCGGGTGCCGGGGAGCTGTTTTTT

clone size: once
V gene: TRBV29-1
J gene: TRBJ1-2
D gene: NA
CDR3 protein: CSSWGIYGYTF
CDR3 DNA: TGCTCCTCGTGGGGAATCTATGGCTACACCTTC

clone size: NA
V gene: TRBV7-9
J gene: TRBJ1-2
D gene: NA
CDR3 protein: CASSLEGYGYTF
CDR3 DNA: TGTGCCAGCAGCTTAGAGGGGTATGGCTACACCTTC

clone size: NA
V gene: TRBV5-1
J gene: TRBJ1-3
D gene: NA
CDR3 protein: CASSPPGSGNTIYF
CDR3 DNA: TGCGCCAGCAGCCCGCCAGGCTCTGGAAACACCATATATTTT

clone size: NA
V gene: TRBV7-9
J gene: TRBJ1-2
D gene: TRBD1
CDR3 protein: CASSLADRDRGQSGYTF
CDR3 DNA: TGTGCCAGCAGCTTAGCGGACCGGGACAGGGGGCAAAGTGGCTACACCTTC

clone size: NA
V gene: TRBV19
J gene: TRBJ2-2
D gene: NA
CDR3 protein: CASSVQGNTGELFF
CDR3 DNA: TGTGCCAGTAGTGTACAGGGAAACACCGGGGAGCTGTTTTTT

clone size: NA
V gene: TRBV6-5
J gene: TRBJ1-5
D gene: NA
CDR3 protein: CASSYSLSNQPQHF
CDR3 DNA: TGTGCCAGCAGTTACTCGTTGAGCAATCAGCCCCAGCATTTT

clone size: NA
V gene: TRBV5-1
J gene: TRBJ2-5
D gene: NA
CDR3 protein: CASSFGSGRGPQETQYF
CDR3 DNA: TGCGCCAGCAGCTTTGGGTCGGGGCGGGGCCCCCAAGAGACCCAGTACTTC

clone size: NA
V gene: TRBV20-1
J gene: TRBJ1-2
D gene: NA
CDR3 protein: CSAGGYTF
CDR3 DNA: TGCAGTGCAGGTGGCTACACCTTC

clone size: NA
V gene: TRBV6-6
J gene: TRBJ1-2
D gene: NA
CDR3 protein: CASSYSPTNYGYTF
CDR3 DNA: TGTGCCAGCAGTTACTCTCCGACTAACTATGGCTACACCTTC

clone size: NA
V gene: TRBV4-1
J gene: TRBJ2-5
D gene: NA
CDR3 protein: CASSQYSKGTLQETQYF
CDR3 DNA: TGCGCCAGCAGCCAATACTCCAAAGGGACACTTCAAGAGACCCAGTACTTC

clone size: NA
V gene: TRBV7-9
J gene: TRBJ2-1
D gene: TRBD2
CDR3 protein: CASSSGLAGSHWGFF
CDR3 DNA: TGTGCCAGCAGCTCTGGACTAGCGGGGTCCCATTGGGGGTTCTTC

clone size: NA
V gene: TRBV7-8
J gene: TRBJ2-7
D gene: TRBD2
CDR3 protein: CASSDTGTSGGRLLYEQYF
CDR3 DNA: TGTGCCAGCAGCGATACCGGGACTAGCGGGGGCCGTCTTCTCTACGAGCAGTACTTC